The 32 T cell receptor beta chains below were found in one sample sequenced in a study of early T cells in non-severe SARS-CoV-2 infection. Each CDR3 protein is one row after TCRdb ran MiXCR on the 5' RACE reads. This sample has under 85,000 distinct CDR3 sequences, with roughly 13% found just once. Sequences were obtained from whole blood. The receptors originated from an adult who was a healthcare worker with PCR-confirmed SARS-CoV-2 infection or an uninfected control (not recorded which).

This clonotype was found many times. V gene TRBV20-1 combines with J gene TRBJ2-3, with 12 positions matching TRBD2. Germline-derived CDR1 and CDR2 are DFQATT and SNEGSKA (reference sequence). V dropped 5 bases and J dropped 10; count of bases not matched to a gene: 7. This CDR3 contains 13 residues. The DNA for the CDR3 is TGCAGTGCTGGGACTAGCGGGTCTCCTTCGCAGTATTTT. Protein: CSAGTSGSPSQYF.

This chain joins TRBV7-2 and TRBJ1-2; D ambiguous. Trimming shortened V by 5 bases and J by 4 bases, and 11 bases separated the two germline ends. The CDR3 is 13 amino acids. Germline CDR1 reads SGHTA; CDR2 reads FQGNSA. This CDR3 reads CASSPPGRYGYTF. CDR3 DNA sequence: TGTGCCAGCAGCCCACCGGGCCGCTATGGCTACACCTTC.

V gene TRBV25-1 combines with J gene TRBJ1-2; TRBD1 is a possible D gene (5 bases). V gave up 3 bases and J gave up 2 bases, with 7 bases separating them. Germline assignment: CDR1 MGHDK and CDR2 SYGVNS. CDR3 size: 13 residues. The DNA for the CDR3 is TGTGCCAGCAGTGAGCCAGGGAACTATGGCTACACCTTC. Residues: CASSEPGNYGYTF.

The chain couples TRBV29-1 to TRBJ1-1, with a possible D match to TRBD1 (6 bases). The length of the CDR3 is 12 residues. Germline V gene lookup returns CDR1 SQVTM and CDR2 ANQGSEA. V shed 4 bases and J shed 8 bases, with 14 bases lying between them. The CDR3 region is CSVGYYGTEAFF. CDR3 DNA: TGCAGCGTTGGATATTACGGGACAGAAGCTTTCTTT.

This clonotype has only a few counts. The CDR3 nucleotides are TGTGCCAGCAGCGAGACTAGCGGGTACGAGCAGTACTTC. This gives the protein CASSETSGYEQYF. This rearrangement joins TRBV11-3 to TRBJ2-7, with 10 bases that match TRBD2. J was trimmed by 4 bases and V by 5 bases; bases with no gene match: 2. The germline CDR1 and CDR2 sequences are SGHNT and YENEEA. The CDR3 sequence is 13 residues long.

As DNA, the CDR3 is TGCAGCGTTGATAGCGGGAGTAGAAATACGCAGTATTTT. Residues: CSVDSGSRNTQYF. The chain combines TRBV29-1 with TRBJ2-3, with 9 bases lining up with TRBD2. The length of the CDR3 is 13 residues. V lost 3 bases, J lost 7 bases, and 5 bases stayed unmatched. Germline V gene sequence: CDR1 SQVTM, CDR2 ANQGSEA.

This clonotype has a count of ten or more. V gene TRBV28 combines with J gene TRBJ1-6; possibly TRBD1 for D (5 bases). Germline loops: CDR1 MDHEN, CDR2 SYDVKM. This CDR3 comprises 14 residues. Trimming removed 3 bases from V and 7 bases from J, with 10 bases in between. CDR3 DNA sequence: TGTGCCAGCAGTTTTCTCCCAGGGAATTCACCCCTCCACTTT. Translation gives CASSFLPGNSPLHF.

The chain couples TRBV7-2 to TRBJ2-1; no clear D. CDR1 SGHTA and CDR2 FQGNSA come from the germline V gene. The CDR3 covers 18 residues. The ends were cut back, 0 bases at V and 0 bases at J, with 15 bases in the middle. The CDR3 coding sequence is TGTGCCAGCAGCTTAGCGGAGCGAGCCTCGAGCTCCTACAATGAGCAGTTCTTC. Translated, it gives CASSLAERASSSYNEQFF.

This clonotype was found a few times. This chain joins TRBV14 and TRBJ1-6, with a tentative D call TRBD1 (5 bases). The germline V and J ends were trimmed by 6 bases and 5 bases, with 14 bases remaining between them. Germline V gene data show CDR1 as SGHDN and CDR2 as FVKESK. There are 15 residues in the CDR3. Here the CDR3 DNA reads TGTGCCAGCAGTACGGGGGACGGCCATAATTCACCCCTCCACTTT. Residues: CASSTGDGHNSPLHF.

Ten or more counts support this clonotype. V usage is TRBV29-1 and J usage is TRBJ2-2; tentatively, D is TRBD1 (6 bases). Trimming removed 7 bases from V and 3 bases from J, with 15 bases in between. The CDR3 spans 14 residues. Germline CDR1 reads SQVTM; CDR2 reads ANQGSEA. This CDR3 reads CSATHRVDTGELFF. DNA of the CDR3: TGCAGCGCTACCCACAGGGTCGACACCGGGGAGCTGTTTTTT.

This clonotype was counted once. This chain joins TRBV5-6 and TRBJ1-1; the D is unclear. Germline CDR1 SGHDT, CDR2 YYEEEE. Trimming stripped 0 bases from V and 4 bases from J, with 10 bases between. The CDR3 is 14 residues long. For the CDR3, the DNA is TGTGCCAGCAGCTTGGTTGGAGGTCCCACTGAAGCTTTCTTT. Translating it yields CASSLVGGPTEAFF.

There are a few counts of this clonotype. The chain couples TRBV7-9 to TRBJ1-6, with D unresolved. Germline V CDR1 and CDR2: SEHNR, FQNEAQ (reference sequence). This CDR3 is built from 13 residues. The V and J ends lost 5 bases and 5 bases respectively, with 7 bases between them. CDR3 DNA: TGTGCCAGCAGCACCAAGAATAATTCACCCCTCCACTTT. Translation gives CASSTKNNSPLHF.

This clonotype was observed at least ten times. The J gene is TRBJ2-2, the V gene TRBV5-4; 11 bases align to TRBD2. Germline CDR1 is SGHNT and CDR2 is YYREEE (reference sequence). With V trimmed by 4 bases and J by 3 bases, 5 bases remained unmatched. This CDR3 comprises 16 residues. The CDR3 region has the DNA TGTGCCAGCAGCCCGGGACTAGCGGACTACACCGGGGAGCTGTTTTTT. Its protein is CASSPGLADYTGELFF.

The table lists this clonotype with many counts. CDR3 bases: TGTGCCAGCAGCTTTAGCGACTACATCAATGAGCAGTTCTTC. Protein: CASSFSDYINEQFF. The chain has TRBV7-2 and TRBJ2-1; TRBD2 might be the D (5 bases). This CDR3 has 14 residues. Per germline, CDR1 SGHTA and CDR2 FQGNSA. V lost 3 bases to trimming and J lost 6 bases, with 12 bases between them.

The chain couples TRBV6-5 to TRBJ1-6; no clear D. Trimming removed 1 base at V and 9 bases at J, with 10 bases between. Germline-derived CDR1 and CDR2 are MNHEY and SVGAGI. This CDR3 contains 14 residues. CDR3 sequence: CASSYYGRRSPLHF. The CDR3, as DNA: TGTGCCAGCAGTTACTATGGACGTCGTTCACCCCTCCACTTT.

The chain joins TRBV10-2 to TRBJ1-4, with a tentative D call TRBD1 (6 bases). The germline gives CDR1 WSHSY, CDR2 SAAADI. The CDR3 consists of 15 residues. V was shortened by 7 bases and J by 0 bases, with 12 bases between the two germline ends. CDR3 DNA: TGCGCCAGCAAACGGGACACCGCAACTAATGAAAAACTGTTTTTT. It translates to CASKRDTATNEKLFF.

CDR3 region: CASSRSRAEAFF. The CDR3 nucleotides are TGTGCCAGCAGCCGATCTAGGGCTGAAGCTTTCTTT. J is TRBJ1-1 and V is TRBV7-9; D remains unclear. The CDR3 extends over 12 amino acids. In germline, CDR1 is SEHNR, CDR2 FQNEAQ (reference sequence). The V end was cut by 5 bases, the J end by 6 bases, with 10 bases between.

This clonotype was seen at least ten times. CDR3 protein: CASSPRLDGIPFF. In nucleotides, the CDR3 is TGTGCCAGCAGCCCTCGACTAGACGGGATCCCGTTCTTC. V usage is TRBV7-8 and J usage is TRBJ2-1; weak D call: TRBD2 (6 bases). CDR3 length: 13 residues. CDR1 SGHVS and CDR2 FQNEAQ come from the germline V gene. Trimming took 5 bases from V and 15 from J, leaving 20 bases between them.

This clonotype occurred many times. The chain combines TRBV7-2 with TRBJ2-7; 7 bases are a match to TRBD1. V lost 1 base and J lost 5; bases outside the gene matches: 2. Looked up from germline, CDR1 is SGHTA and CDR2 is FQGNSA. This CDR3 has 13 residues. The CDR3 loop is CASSLEGGDEQYF. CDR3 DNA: TGTGCCAGCAGCTTAGAAGGGGGCGACGAGCAGTACTTC.

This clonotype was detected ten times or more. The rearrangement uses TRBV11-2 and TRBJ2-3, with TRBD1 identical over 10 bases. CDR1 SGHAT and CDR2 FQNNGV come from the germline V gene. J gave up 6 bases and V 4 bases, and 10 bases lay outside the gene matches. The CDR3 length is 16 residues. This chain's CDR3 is CASSYESGTGDDTQYF. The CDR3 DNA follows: TGTGCCAGCAGCTACGAGTCCGGGACAGGGGATGATACGCAGTATTTT.

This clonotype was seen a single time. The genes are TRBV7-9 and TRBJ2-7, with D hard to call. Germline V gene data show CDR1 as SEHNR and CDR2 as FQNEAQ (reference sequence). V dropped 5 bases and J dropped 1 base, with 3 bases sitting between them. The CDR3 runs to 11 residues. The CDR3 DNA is TGTGCCAGCAGCGTATCCTACGAGCAGTACTTC. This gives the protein CASSVSYEQYF.

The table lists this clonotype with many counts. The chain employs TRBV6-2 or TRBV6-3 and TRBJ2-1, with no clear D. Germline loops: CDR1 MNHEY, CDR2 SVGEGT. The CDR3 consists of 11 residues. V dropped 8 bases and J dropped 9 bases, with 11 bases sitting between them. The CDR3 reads CASRLDGEQFF. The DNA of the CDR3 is TGTGCCAGCCGACTTGACGGTGAGCAGTTCTTC.

CDR3 sequence: CASSGTVNLDTQYF. The CDR3 DNA sequence: TGTGCCAGCAGTGGGACAGTTAATTTGGATACGCAGTATTTT. The chain carries TRBV12-3 or TRBV12-4 and TRBJ2-3; 7 bases fit TRBD1. After removal of 5 bases from V and 6 bases from J, the junction contained 8 bases not matched to a gene. This CDR3 has 14 residues.

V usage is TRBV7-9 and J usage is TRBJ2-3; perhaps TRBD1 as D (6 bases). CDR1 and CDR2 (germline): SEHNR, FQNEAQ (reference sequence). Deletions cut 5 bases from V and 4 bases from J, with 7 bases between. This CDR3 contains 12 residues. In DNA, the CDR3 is TGTGCCAGCAGCCAGGGGCCAGATACGCAGTATTTT. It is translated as CASSQGPDTQYF.

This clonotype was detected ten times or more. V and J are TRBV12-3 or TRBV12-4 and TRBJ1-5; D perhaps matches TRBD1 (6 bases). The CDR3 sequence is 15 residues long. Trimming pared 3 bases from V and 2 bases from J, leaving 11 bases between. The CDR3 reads CASSFGGLGNQPQHF. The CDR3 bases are TGTGCCAGCAGTTTTGGGGGGCTCGGCAATCAGCCCCAGCATTTT.

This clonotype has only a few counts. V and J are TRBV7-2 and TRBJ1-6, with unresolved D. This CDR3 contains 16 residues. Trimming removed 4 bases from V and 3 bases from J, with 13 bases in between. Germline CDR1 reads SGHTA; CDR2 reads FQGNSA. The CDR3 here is CASSSDGRIYNSPLHF. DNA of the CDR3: TGTGCCAGCAGCTCCGATGGACGGATCTATAATTCACCCCTCCACTTT.

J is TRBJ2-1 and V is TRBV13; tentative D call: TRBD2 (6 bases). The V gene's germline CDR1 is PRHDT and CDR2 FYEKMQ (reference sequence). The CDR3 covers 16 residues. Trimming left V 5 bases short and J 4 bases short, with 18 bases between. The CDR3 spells CASSDSPRGKYNEQFF. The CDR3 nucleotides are TGTGCCAGCAGCGACTCCCCCCGGGGGAAGTACAATGAGCAGTTCTTC.

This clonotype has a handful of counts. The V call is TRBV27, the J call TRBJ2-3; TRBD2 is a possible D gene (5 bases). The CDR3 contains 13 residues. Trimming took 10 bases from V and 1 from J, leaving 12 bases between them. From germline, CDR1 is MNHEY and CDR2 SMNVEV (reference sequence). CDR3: CATSEARTDTQYF. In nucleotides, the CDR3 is TGTGCCACCTCGGAGGCCCGCACAGATACGCAGTATTTT.

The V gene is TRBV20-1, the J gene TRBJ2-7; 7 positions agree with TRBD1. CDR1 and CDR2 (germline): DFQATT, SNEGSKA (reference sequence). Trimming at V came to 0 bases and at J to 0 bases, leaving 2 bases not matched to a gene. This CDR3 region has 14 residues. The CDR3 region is CSARDHRGSYEQYF. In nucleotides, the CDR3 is TGCAGTGCTAGAGATCACAGGGGCTCCTACGAGCAGTACTTC.

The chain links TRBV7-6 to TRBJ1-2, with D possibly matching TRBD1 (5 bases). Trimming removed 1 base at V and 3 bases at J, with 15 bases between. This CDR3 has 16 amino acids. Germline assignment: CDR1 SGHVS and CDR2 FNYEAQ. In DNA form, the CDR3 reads TGTGCCAGCAGCTTAGGCGGGGCAGGGTCTCACTATGGCTACACCTTC. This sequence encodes CASSLGGAGSHYGYTF.

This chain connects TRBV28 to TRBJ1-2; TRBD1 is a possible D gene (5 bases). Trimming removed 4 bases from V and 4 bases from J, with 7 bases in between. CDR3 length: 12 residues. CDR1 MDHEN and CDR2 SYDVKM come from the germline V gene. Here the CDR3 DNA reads TGTGCCAGCAGTTCCGGGACCTATGGCTACACCTTC. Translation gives CASSSGTYGYTF.

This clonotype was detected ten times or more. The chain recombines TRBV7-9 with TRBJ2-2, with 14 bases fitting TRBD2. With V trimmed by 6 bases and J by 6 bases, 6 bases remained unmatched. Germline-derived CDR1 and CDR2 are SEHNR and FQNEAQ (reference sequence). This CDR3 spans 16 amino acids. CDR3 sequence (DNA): TGTGCCAGCAGGGGACTAGCGGGAGCGGTCGCCGGGGAGCTGTTTTTT. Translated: CASRGLAGAVAGELFF.